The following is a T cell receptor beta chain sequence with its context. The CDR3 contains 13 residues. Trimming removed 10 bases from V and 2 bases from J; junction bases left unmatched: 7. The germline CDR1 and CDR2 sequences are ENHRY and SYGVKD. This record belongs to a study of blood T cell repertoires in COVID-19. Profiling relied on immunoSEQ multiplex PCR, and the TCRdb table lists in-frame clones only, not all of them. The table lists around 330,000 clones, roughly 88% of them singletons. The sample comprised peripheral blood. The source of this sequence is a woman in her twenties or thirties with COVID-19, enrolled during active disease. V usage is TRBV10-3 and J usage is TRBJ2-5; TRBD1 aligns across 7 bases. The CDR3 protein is CASSRTGQETQYF. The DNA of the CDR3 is TGTGCCAGCAGCCGGACAGGACAAGAGACCCAGTACTTC.